The sequence of this TCR beta chain was determined in a study of response to subunit inactivated influenza vaccine. This clonotype was detected ten times or more. What it binds is not known. From the RT-PCR reads, TCRdb called clonotypes with MiXCR, one entry per CDR3 protein. In the table there are 650,000 to 850,000 distinct CDR3 sequences, approximately 14% of which are singletons. Study findings and constraints: Few additional T cells are recruited per seasonal influenza vaccination, authors suggested.

Trimming cost V 1 base and J 0 bases, with 24 bases left between them. CDR1 and CDR2 from the germline V gene are SGHAT and FQDESV (reference sequence). This CDR3 spans 20 amino acids. The chain joins TRBV11-1 to TRBJ2-5; D possibly corresponds to TRBD2 (6 bases). This TCR came from a man aged 50 to 59 who received an inactivated influenza vaccine. This specimen consisted of PBMCs from blood, obtained 14 days before vaccination. CDR3 residues: CASSLVDPRPPAGYQETQYF. In nucleotides, the CDR3 is TGTGCCAGCAGCTTAGTCGACCCTCGACCGCCCGCGGGGTACCAAGAGACCCAGTACTTC.